A selection of T cell receptor beta chains follows, all from one sample in a study of cytomegalovirus exposure and HLA in healthy donors. Profiling relied on immunoSEQ multiplex PCR, and the TCRdb table lists in-frame clones only, not all of them. Of 160,000 or so clones in the sample, almost 80% were seen once. The sample consisted of PBMCs. The receptors here all came from a young man in good health and CMV-seropositive. CDR3s include the opening cysteine and the closing phenylalanine or tryptophan. The order of the fields is V gene, J gene, D gene, clone size, CDR3 protein, CDR3 DNA. D genes are given only for firm matches. Part of the rows lack a size; the others show once, few, many or a class for expanded clones.

TRBV5-8	TRBJ1-4	NA	NA	CASSLAAGIGEKLFF	TGTGCCAGCAGCTTGGCGGCAGGGATAGGTGAAAAACTGTTTTTT
TRBV15	TRBJ1-4	NA	NA	CATSRDRGGQQEKLFF	TGTGCCACCAGCAGAGATAGGGGGGGCCAGCAGGAAAAACTGTTTTTT
TRBV27	TRBJ1-5	TRBD1	few	CASSLGTGGNQPQHF	TGTGCCAGCAGTTTAGGGACAGGGGGCAATCAGCCCCAGCATTTT
TRBV28	TRBJ1-1	NA	NA	CASSFGVGGDAFF	TGTGCCAGCAGTTTCGGCGTCGGGGGAGACGCTTTCTTT
TRBV5-4	TRBJ1-1	NA	NA	CASSRGLEDTEAFF	TGTGCCAGCAGCCGGGGACTCGAGGACACTGAAGCTTTCTTT
TRBV10-3	TRBJ1-1	NA	few	CAISENSNTEAFF	TGTGCCATCAGTGAAAACAGCAACACTGAAGCTTTCTTT
TRBV4-1	TRBJ2-3	NA	NA	CASSQDGGGGDTDTQYF	TGCGCCAGCAGCCAAGACGGAGGAGGGGGGGACACAGATACGCAGTATTTT
TRBV7-9	TRBJ2-5	NA	NA	CASSPDSSQETQYF	TGTGCCAGCAGCCCGGACAGTTCCCAAGAGACCCAGTACTTC
TRBV7-3	TRBJ2-1	TRBD1	NA	CASGSDRGDEQFF	TGTGCCAGCGGATCAGACAGGGGGGATGAGCAGTTCTTC
TRBV29-1	TRBJ2-7	NA	NA	CSVEGQSYEQYF	TGCAGCGTTGAAGGGCAGTCCTACGAGCAGTACTTC
TRBV4-1	TRBJ1-5	TRBD1	NA	CASSLGGTGNQPQHF	TGCGCCAGCAGCCTAGGCGGGACAGGCAATCAGCCCCAGCATTTT
TRBV19	TRBJ1-2	NA	NA	CASRVTANYGYTF	TGTGCCAGTCGAGTGACAGCGAACTATGGCTACACCTTC
TRBV6-5	TRBJ1-2	TRBD1	NA	CASSQTGPNYGYTF	TGTGCCAGCAGCCAGACAGGGCCTAACTATGGCTACACCTTC
TRBV7-9	TRBJ2-3	NA	NA	CASSFWADRTDTQYF	TGTGCCAGCAGCTTCTGGGCAGACCGCACAGATACGCAGTATTTT
TRBV10-2	TRBJ2-5	TRBD1	NA	CASRPGQGFVFQETQYF	TGCGCCAGCAGGCCGGGACAGGGGTTCGTTTTCCAAGAGACCCAGTACTTC
TRBV19	TRBJ2-1	NA	NA	CASESGPNYNEQFF	TGTGCCAGTGAGAGCGGTCCGAACTACAATGAGCAGTTCTTC
TRBV9	TRBJ2-2	TRBD2	NA	CASSVAPGSGRGTGELFF	TGTGCCAGCAGCGTAGCTCCGGGCAGCGGGAGAGGCACCGGGGAGCTGTTTTTT
TRBV7-8	TRBJ1-2	NA	once	CASSLGGNYGYTF	TGTGCCAGCAGCTTAGGCGGCAACTATGGCTACACCTTC
TRBV6-6	TRBJ1-1	TRBD1	few	CASSYSGQVMNTEAFF	TGTGCCAGCAGTTACTCCGGACAGGTAATGAACACTGAAGCTTTCTTT
TRBV7-6	TRBJ2-2	TRBD1	NA	CASSVQGAGELFF	TGTGCCAGCAGCGTACAGGGGGCCGGGGAGCTGTTTTTT
TRBV25-1	TRBJ2-7	NA	NA	CASSDPGSSYEQYF	TGTGCCAGCAGTGACCCCGGGTCCTCCTACGAGCAGTACTTC
TRBV30	TRBJ2-7	NA	NA	CAWSVGGTVYEQYF	TGTGCCTGGAGTGTAGGGGGAACGGTTTACGAGCAGTACTTC
TRBV5-4	TRBJ1-2	NA	once	CASSLVGVRNYGYTF	TGTGCCAGCAGCTTGGTCGGGGTGCGGAACTATGGCTACACCTTC
TRBV19	TRBJ1-1	TRBD1	NA	CASDRGNTEAFF	TGTGCCAGTGACAGGGGAAACACTGAAGCTTTCTTT
TRBV10-1	TRBJ1-1	TRBD1	once	CASRQGLNTEAFF	TGCGCCAGCAGACAGGGGTTGAACACTGAAGCTTTCTTT
TRBV29-1	TRBJ1-3	NA	few	CSVVERNGNTIYF	TGCAGCGTTGTAGAGAGGAATGGAAACACCATATATTTT